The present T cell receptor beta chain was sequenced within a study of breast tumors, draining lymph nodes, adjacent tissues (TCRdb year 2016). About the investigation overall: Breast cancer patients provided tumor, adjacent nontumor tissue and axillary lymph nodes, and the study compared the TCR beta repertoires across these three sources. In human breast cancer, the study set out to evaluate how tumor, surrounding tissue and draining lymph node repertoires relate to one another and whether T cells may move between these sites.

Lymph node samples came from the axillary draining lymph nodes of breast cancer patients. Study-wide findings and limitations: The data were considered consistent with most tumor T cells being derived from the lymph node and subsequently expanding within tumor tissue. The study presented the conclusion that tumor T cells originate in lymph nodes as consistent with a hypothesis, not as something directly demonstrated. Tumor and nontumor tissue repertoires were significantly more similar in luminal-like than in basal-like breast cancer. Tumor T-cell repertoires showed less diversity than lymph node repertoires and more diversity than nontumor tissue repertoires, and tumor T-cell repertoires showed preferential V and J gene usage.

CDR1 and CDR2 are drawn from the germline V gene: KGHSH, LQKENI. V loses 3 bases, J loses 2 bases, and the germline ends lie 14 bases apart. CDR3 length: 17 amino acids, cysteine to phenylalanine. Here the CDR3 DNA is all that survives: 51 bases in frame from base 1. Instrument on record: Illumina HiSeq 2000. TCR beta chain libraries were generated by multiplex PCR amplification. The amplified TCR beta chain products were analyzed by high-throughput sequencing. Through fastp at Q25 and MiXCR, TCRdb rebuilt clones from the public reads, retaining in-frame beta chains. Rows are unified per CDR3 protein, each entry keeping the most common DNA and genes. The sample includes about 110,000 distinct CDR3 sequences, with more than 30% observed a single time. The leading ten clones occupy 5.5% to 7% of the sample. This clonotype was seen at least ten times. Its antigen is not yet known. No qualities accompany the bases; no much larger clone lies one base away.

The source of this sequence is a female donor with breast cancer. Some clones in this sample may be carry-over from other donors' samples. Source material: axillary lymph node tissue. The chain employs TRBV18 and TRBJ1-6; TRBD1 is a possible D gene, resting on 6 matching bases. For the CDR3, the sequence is CASSPRGGRTYNSPLHF. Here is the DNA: TGTGCCAGCTCACCTCGCGGGGGCAGGACCTATAATTCACCCCTCCACTTT. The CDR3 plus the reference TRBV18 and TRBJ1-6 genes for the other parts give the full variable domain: NAGVMQNPRHLVRRRGQEARLRCSPMKGHSHVYWYRQLPEEGLKFMVYLQKENIIDESGMPKERFSAEFPKEGPSILRIQQVVRGDSAAYFCASSPRGGRTYNSPLHFGNGTRLTVT.